One and the same sample provided the 32 T cell receptor beta chains below, sequenced in a study of shared clonotypes between healthy human individuals (dated by TCRdb to about 2020). Libraries were made using the immunoSEQ multiplex PCR assay. The table was pulled from immuneACCESS by TCRdb, which kept in-frame rearrangements only. Such tables lose some clones; where checked, under half of the loss comes from unresolved V genes, and the rest has no known cause. The sample table shows under 2.5 million clones, and just under 95% are seen once. The biggest ten clones account for roughly 0.34% of the sample. Source material: naive CD4+ T cells from PBMCs. The cell subset or site label here, explained by the study, means: CD45RA+ positively selected. Source of these receptors: a man between 18 and 35 years old in good health. Some clones in this sample may be carry-over from other donors' samples.

The chain uses TRBV14 and TRBJ2-3; tentative D call: TRBD2 (5 bases). This CDR3 contains 14 residues. With 0 bases removed from V and 4 bases from J, the gap between germline ends came to 8 bases. Germline V gives CDR1 SGHDN, CDR2 FVKESK. The CDR3 here is CASSQDGRADTQYF. The CDR3 bases are TGTGCCAGCAGCCAAGATGGGCGGGCAGATACGCAGTATTTT.

This chain links TRBV6-1 with TRBJ1-4; D remains unclear. Trimming removed 7 bases at V and 4 bases at J, with 13 bases between. Germline lookup yields CDR1 MNHNS and CDR2 SASEGT. The CDR3 consists of 14 residues. The CDR3 here is CASTEPGLNEKLFF. The CDR3 DNA reads as TGTGCCAGCACCGAACCGGGCCTTAATGAAAAACTGTTTTTT.

The chain has TRBV28 and TRBJ2-5; TRBD2 aligns across 7 bases. The J call may not be correct, given that the DNA end is closer to TRBJ2-7. Germline V gene lookup returns CDR1 MDHEN and CDR2 SYDVKM. The CDR3 spans 15 residues. This CDR3 reads CASSLGGASGYEQYF. CDR3 DNA sequence: TGTGCCAGCAGTTTAGGGGGAGCTAGCGGATACGAGCAGTACTTC.

The J gene is TRBJ2-7, the V gene TRBV4-3; D uncertain. Germline lookup yields CDR1 LGHNA and CDR2 YSLEER. The CDR3 sequence is 15 residues long. V was clipped by 2 bases and J by 0 bases, with 11 bases between them. The chain's CDR3 is CASSQSRIYSYEQYF. The CDR3 region has the DNA TGCGCCAGCAGCCAAAGCAGGATATACTCCTACGAGCAGTACTTC.

The table lists this clone with a count of one. The chain couples TRBV5-1 to TRBJ2-7; 7 bases are a match to TRBD1. J gave up 3 bases and V 1 base, and 10 bases lay outside the gene matches. The germline CDR1 and CDR2 sequences are SGHRS and YFSETQ. The CDR3 is made up of 16 amino acids. CDR3 amino acids: CASSLRSGTELYEQYF. The CDR3 region has the DNA TGCGCCAGCAGCTTGAGGTCCGGGACAGAGCTCTACGAGCAGTACTTC. Using reference TRBV5-1 and TRBJ2-7 for the parts outside the CDR3, the full variable domain is KAGVTQTPRYLIKTRGQQVTLSCSPISGHRSVSWYQQTPGQGLQFLFEYFSETQRNKGNFPGRFSGRQFSNSRSEMNVSTLELGDSALYLCASSLRSGTELYEQYFGPGTRLTVT.

Here the CDR3 reads CASSILTSGGQETQYF. CDR3 bases: TGTGCCAGTAGTATCCTGACTAGCGGAGGCCAAGAGACCCAGTACTTC. The chain carries TRBV19 and TRBJ2-5, with TRBD2 identical over 9 bases. After removal of 3 bases from V and 1 base from J, the junction contained 6 bases not matched to a gene. CDR3 size: 16 residues. Germline assignment: CDR1 LNHDA and CDR2 SQIVND (reference sequence).

V and J are TRBV7-2 and TRBJ1-2; D gene ambiguous. In germline, CDR1 is SGHTA, CDR2 FQGNSA. This CDR3 is built from 14 residues. Trimming took off 1 base at V and 0 bases at J, with 6 bases between the two ends. The chain's CDR3 is CASSLGVANYGYTF. The CDR3, as DNA: TGTGCCAGCAGCTTAGGGGTAGCTAACTATGGCTACACCTTC. Using reference TRBV7-2 and TRBJ1-2 for the parts outside the CDR3, the full variable domain is GAGVSQSPSNKVTEKGKDVELRCDPISGHTALYWYRQSLGQGLEFLIYFQGNSAPDKSGLPSDRFSAERTGGSVSTLTIQRTQQEDSAVYLCASSLGVANYGYTFGSGTRLTVV.

This sequence joins TRBV28 and TRBJ2-3; D might be TRBD1 or TRBD2, each matching 5 bases. This CDR3 region has 14 residues. Per the germline V gene, CDR1 is MDHEN and CDR2 is SYDVKM. V was clipped by 3 bases and J by 7 bases, with 14 bases between them. CDR3 in DNA: TGTGCCAGCAGTTTTGAGAGGGGCGGGTATACGCAGTATTTT. It translates to CASSFERGGYTQYF.

The rearrangement uses TRBV19 and TRBJ2-5; a weak D match, TRBD1 (6 bases). Trimming shortened V by 5 bases and J by 4 bases, and 14 bases separated the two germline ends. Germline V gene lookup returns CDR1 LNHDA and CDR2 SQIVND (reference sequence). The CDR3 is 14 residues long. CDR3 in amino acids: CASSRTGIGETQYF. CDR3 nucleotide sequence: TGTGCCAGTAGTCGTACAGGGATAGGAGAGACCCAGTACTTC.

The V gene is TRBV5-1, the J gene TRBJ1-5; no reliable D call. The CDR3 contains 11 residues. The V end lost 4 bases, the J end lost 5 bases, and 4 bases lay between the germline ends. The germline V gene encodes CDR1 SGHRS and CDR2 YFSETQ. CDR3 in amino acids: CASSRDQPQHF. CDR3 sequence (DNA): TGCGCCAGCAGCAGAGATCAGCCCCAGCATTTT.

V gene TRBV21-1 combines with J gene TRBJ2-6; the table's D call, TRBD2, has no DNA check behind it. TRBV21-1 is a pseudogene locus. The CDR3 consists of 17 residues. CDR3 region: CASSKAAIDSGANVLTF. CDR3 nucleotide sequence: TGTGCCAGCAGCAAGGCGGCTATTGACTCTGGGGCCAACGTCCTGACTTTC.

V and J are TRBV19 and TRBJ2-7, with 7 bases fitting TRBD2. This CDR3 is built from 13 residues. In germline, CDR1 is LNHDA, CDR2 SQIVND (reference sequence). Trimming removed 6 bases from V and 7 bases from J; junction bases left unmatched: 9. Written as DNA, the CDR3 is TGTGCCAGTAGGGTAGCGGGCGCCGGGGAGCAGTACTTC. This translates into CASRVAGAGEQYF.

V and J are TRBV2 and TRBJ2-7; tentative D call: TRBD2 (5 bases). CDR3 size: 17 residues. Germline CDR1 SNHLY, CDR2 FYNNEI. V dropped 5 bases and J dropped 1 base, with 21 bases sitting between them. Here the CDR3 DNA reads TGTGCCAGCAGTCCTAAGGGCTGGGAATCGGGGTCCTACGAGCAGTACTTC. Protein: CASSPKGWESGSYEQYF.

This clone has a single count. The chain combines TRBV7-9 with TRBJ1-5; 7 bases line up with TRBD1. After removal of 2 bases from V and 16 bases from J, the junction contained 17 bases not matched to a gene. CDR3 size: 15 residues. The germline gives CDR1 SEHNR, CDR2 FQNEAQ (reference sequence). CDR3 loop: CASSLYGQGVRETHF. The CDR3 DNA reads as TGTGCCAGCAGCTTATACGGGCAGGGGGTTAGGGAAACCCATTTT.

Concerning this clone itself: The sample holds other DNA sequences that translate to the same CDR3. V gene TRBV28 combines with J gene TRBJ1-1, with 8 bases fitting TRBD1. Germline CDR1 is MDHEN and CDR2 is SYDVKM. V was clipped by 5 bases and J by 4 bases; unmatched bases: 3. The CDR3 runs to 13 residues. The CDR3 nucleotides read TGTGCCAGCAGTCTCACAGGGGGCACTGAAGCTTTCTTT. Translating it yields CASSLTGGTEAFF.

This chain links TRBV5-1 with TRBJ1-2; D is perhaps TRBD1 (6 bases). This CDR3 has 18 amino acids. V lost 4 bases to trimming and J lost 2 bases, with 24 bases between them. Germline lookup yields CDR1 SGHRS and CDR2 YFSETQ. CDR3 DNA: TGCGCCAGCAGCCGCCCCCAGGGGCAGTTCGGTGGGAACTATGGCTACACCTTC. Protein product: CASSRPQGQFGGNYGYTF.

Notes on this clone: Other DNA sequences in this specimen translate into the identical CDR3. The rearrangement uses TRBV19 and TRBJ1-2; D is ambiguous. The CDR3 sequence is 14 residues long. V was pared by 1 base and J by 4 bases, with 10 bases between. CDR1 LNHDA and CDR2 SQIVND come from the germline V gene (reference sequence). The DNA of the CDR3 is TGTGCCAGTAGTATAGGAACGGGCAGCTATGGCTACACCTTC. It specifies CASSIGTGSYGYTF.

V is TRBV7-7 and J is TRBJ2-7, with 7 positions matching TRBD1. V was pared by 5 bases and J by 0 bases, with 7 bases of the junction left unmatched. Germline CDR1 and CDR2: SSHAT and FNYEAQ (reference sequence). The CDR3 has 15 residues. CDR3 DNA: TGTGCCAGCAGCCCCGGACAGGTCTTCTCCTACGAGCAGTACTTC. Encoded protein: CASSPGQVFSYEQYF.

A word on this clone: The same CDR3 arises from other DNA sequences in this sample as well. J is TRBJ2-3 and V is TRBV5-1, with D perhaps matching TRBD2 (7 bases). Trimming took off 4 bases at V and 2 bases at J, with 17 bases between the two ends. CDR1 and CDR2 from the germline V gene are SGHRS and YFSETQ. CDR3 size: 16 residues. The CDR3 nucleotides are TGCGCCAGCAGCCTGGGGGGCGGGAGAACCACAGATACGCAGTATTTT. Protein product: CASSLGGGRTTDTQYF.

The rearrangement links TRBV29-1 to TRBJ2-6; D uncertain. CDR3 length: 13 amino acids. V lost 8 bases to trimming and J lost 0 bases, with 8 bases between them. The germline gives CDR1 SQVTM, CDR2 ANQGSEA. CDR3 in amino acids: CSYRGSGANVLTF. The CDR3 DNA follows: TGCAGCTACAGAGGCTCTGGGGCCAACGTCCTGACTTTC. The variable domain in full, completed from reference TRBV29-1 and TRBJ2-6, reads SAVISQKPSRDICQRGTSLTIQCQVDSQVTMMFWYRQQPGQSLTLIATANQGSEATYESGFVIDKFPISRPNLTFSTLTVSNMSPEDSSIYLCSYRGSGANVLTFGAGSRLTVL.

V gene TRBV9 combines with J gene TRBJ2-7; 8 bases are shared with TRBD1. Per the germline V gene, CDR1 is SGDLS and CDR2 is YYNGEE. V shed 7 bases, J shed 4 bases, and the junction held 10 bases outside the gene matches. The CDR3 length is 14 residues. CDR3 in DNA: TGTGCCAGCCTTTTCCAGGGGGCTGGGTACGAGCAGTACTTC. This gives the protein CASLFQGAGYEQYF.

The V gene is TRBV5-6, the J gene TRBJ1-1, with a possible D match to TRBD1 (5 bases). V gave up 4 bases and J gave up 3 bases, with 13 bases separating them. Germline-derived CDR1 and CDR2 are SGHDT and YYEEEE. CDR3 length equals 14 residues. DNA for the CDR3: TGTGCCAGCAGCCCGGTCGGGGGGGACACTGAAGCTTTCTTT. Residues: CASSPVGGDTEAFF.

The rearrangement joins TRBV11-2 to TRBJ1-4, with no clear D. The germline V gene has CDR1 SGHAT and CDR2 FQNNGV. V lost 2 bases and J lost 7, with 5 bases in between. This CDR3 is 12 amino acids long. This CDR3 is CASSLLREKLFF. The CDR3 DNA follows: TGTGCCAGCAGCTTACTGCGTGAAAAACTGTTTTTT.

The table lists this clone with a count of one. The chain carries TRBV6-1 and TRBJ2-7; no definite D call. This CDR3 comprises 14 residues. Germline CDR1 is MNHNS and CDR2 is SASEGT. The ends were cut back, 7 bases at V and 3 bases at J, with 16 bases in the middle. The CDR3 coding sequence is TGTGCCAGCACCCAGCCCGGGCCTCTCTACGAGCAGTACTTC. Amino acids: CASTQPGPLYEQYF.

This clone has more than one count but fewer than ten. J is TRBJ1-1 and V is TRBV18, with TRBD1 matching 12 bases. Trimming cost V 6 bases and J 1 base; bases outside gene matches: 9. Germline V lookup: CDR1 KGHSH, CDR2 LQKENI. The CDR3 sequence is 17 residues long. The CDR3 loop is CASSRRDRGPRNTEAFF. The CDR3 DNA reads TGTGCCAGCTCTCGTCGGGACAGGGGGCCTCGGAACACTGAAGCTTTCTTT.

The rearrangement links TRBV28 to TRBJ2-3; 10 nucleotides line up with TRBD1. Trimming removed 5 bases from V and 5 bases from J; junction bases left unmatched: 7. CDR3 length: 15 amino acids. The V gene's germline CDR1 is MDHEN and CDR2 SYDVKM. CDR3 bases: TGTGCCAGCAGTCCGAGGACAGGGGGGAAAGATACGCAGTATTTT. Its translation: CASSPRTGGKDTQYF.

The rearrangement uses TRBV6-1 and TRBJ2-3, with TRBD2 matching over 15 bases. Per germline, CDR1 MNHNS and CDR2 SASEGT. V was pared by 4 bases and J by 5 bases, with 7 bases of the junction left unmatched. The CDR3 is 17 residues long. The CDR3 spells CASSVRTSGRGVDTQYF. The CDR3 bases are TGTGCCAGCAGTGTACGGACTAGCGGGAGGGGAGTAGATACGCAGTATTTT.

This chain connects TRBV18 to TRBJ2-1; D is unclear. The CDR3 is made up of 14 amino acids. Trimming took 3 bases from V and 4 from J, leaving 10 bases between them. Germline assignment: CDR1 KGHSH and CDR2 LQKENI. DNA for the CDR3: TGTGCCAGCTCACCTCGAAGGTCATACAATGAGCAGTTCTTC. Translated: CASSPRRSYNEQFF.

This sequence joins TRBV28 and TRBJ1-2; D ambiguous. V lost 3 bases, J lost 2 bases, and 16 bases lay in between. The CDR3 totals 16 residues. Germline values: CDR1 MDHEN, CDR2 SYDVKM. Written as DNA, the CDR3 is TGTGCCAGCAGTTTCGGCGGCCCCCTGGGGAACTATGGCTACACCTTC. Encoded protein: CASSFGGPLGNYGYTF.

The chain joins TRBV25-1 to TRBJ1-1, with D unresolved. The CDR3 spans 14 residues. Germline V gives CDR1 MGHDK, CDR2 SYGVNS. Between the trimmed V and J ends, which lost 4 bases and 4 bases, there was a span of 13 bases. The CDR3 spells CASSVSAVATEAFF. The CDR3 DNA reads as TGTGCCAGCAGTGTCAGCGCCGTAGCCACTGAAGCTTTCTTT. Combining the CDR3 with reference TRBV25-1 and TRBJ1-1 gives the whole variable domain EADIYQTPRYLVIGTGKKITLECSQTMGHDKMYWYQQDPGMELHLIHYSYGVNSTEKGDLSSESTVSRIRTEHFPLTLESARPSHTSQYLCASSVSAVATEAFFGQGTRLTVV.

Worth noting for this clone: One junction end does not reproduce the germline sequence, and a read error may be involved. This chain joins TRBV2 and TRBJ2-7; no reliable D call. From germline, CDR1 is SNHLY and CDR2 FYNNEI. CDR3 length: 10 residues. CDR3: CASSDSRRDF. CDR3 DNA sequence: TGTGCCAGCAGTGATTCGCGGCGCGACTTC.

The chain has TRBV28 and TRBJ1-5; the match to TRBD1 covers 8 bases. The CDR3 extends over 15 amino acids. With 3 bases clipped from V and 3 bases from J, the junction kept 4 bases outside the gene matches. The V gene's germline CDR1 is MDHEN and CDR2 SYDVKM. CDR3 DNA: TGTGCCAGCAGTTTGACAGGGGCCCCCAATCAGCCCCAGCATTTT. Protein: CASSLTGAPNQPQHF.